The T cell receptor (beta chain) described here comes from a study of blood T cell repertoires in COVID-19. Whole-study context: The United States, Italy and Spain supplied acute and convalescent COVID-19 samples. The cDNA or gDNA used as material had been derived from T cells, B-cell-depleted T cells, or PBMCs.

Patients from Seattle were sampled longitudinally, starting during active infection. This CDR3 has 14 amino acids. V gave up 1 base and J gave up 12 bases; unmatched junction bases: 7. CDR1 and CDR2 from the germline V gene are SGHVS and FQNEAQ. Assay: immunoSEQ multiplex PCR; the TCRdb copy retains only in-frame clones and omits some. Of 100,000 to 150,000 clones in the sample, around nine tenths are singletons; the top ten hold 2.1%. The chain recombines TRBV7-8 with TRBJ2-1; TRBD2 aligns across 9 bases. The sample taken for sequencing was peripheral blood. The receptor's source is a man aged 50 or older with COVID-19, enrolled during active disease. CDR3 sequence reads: CASSLVAGEGRQFF. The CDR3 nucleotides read TGTGCCAGCAGCTTAGTAGCGGGAGAGGGTAGGCAGTTCTTC. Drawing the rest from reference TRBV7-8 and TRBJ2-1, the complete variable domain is GAGVSQSPRYKVAKRGQDVALRCDPISGHVSLFWYQQALGQGPEFLTYFQNEAQLDKSGLPSDRFFAERPEGSVSTLKIQRTQQEDSAVYLCASSLVAGEGRQFFGPGTRLTVL.